Listed below are T cell receptor beta chains from one sample, sequenced in a study of blood T cells in healthy people across ages. TCRdb re-called the 5' RACE reads through MiXCR, storing one row per CDR3 protein. Altogether about 900,000 distinct CDR3 sequences are present, approximately 67% being singletons, with the ten largest covering approximately 30%. Sequencing used blood. The source of these receptors is a man aged 25 to 40 in good health. Both conserved end residues are part of each CDR3. A D gene is named only where the DNA matches it firmly. Size values are once, few and many counts, or a class for expanded clones, and some rows have none.

D gene | J gene | V gene | clone size | CDR3 protein | CDR3 DNA
NA | TRBJ2-5 | TRBV2 | NA | CASSAGSEETQYF | TGTGCCAGCAGTGCAGGTTCCGAAGAGACCCAGTACTTC
TRBD2 | TRBJ2-1 | TRBV9 | once | CASSVVGTRYNEQFF | TGTGCCAGCAGCGTAGTAGGGACTAGATACAATGAGCAGTTCTTC
NA | TRBJ2-3 | TRBV7-9 | NA | CASSLDRGTAKDTQYF | TGTGCCAGCAGCTTAGATAGGGGGACTGCCAAAGATACGCAGTATTTT
NA | TRBJ2-1 | TRBV9 | NA | CASSVATAGGVKFF | TGTGCCAGCAGCGTAGCTACAGCTGGGGGCGTGAAGTTCTTC
NA | TRBJ2-1 | TRBV6-6 | NA | CASLTERFGNEQFF | TGTGCCAGTTTGACGGAACGGTTTGGCAATGAGCAGTTCTTC
TRBD2 | TRBJ2-7 | TRBV6-4 | NA | CASSDTSGDEQYF | TGTGCCAGCAGTGATACTAGCGGGGACGAGCAGTACTTC
NA | TRBJ2-6 | TRBV7-3 | NA | CASSLTAQTEGANVLTF | TGTGCCAGCAGCTTAACGGCCCAAACGGAAGGGGCCAACGTCCTGACTTTC
NA | TRBJ2-3 | TRBV24-1 | many | CATVKVSTDTQYF | TGTGCCACCGTAAAGGTTAGCACAGATACGCAGTATTTT
TRBD1 | TRBJ1-5 | TRBV20-1 | NA | CSARRQGGQPQHF | TGCAGTGCTAGAAGACAGGGCGGGCAGCCCCAGCATTTT
NA | TRBJ2-1 | TRBV7-6 | NA | CASSQAQLGVQFF | TGTGCCAGCAGCCAGGCCCAATTAGGGGTGCAGTTCTTC
TRBD2 | TRBJ2-5 | TRBV4-2 | NA | CASSLGWTSASQETQYF | TGTGCCAGCAGCCTGGGATGGACTAGCGCGTCCCAAGAGACCCAGTACTTC
TRBD2 | TRBJ2-3 | TRBV3-1 | few | CASSQAGLGSTDTQYF | TGTGCCAGCAGCCAAGCCGGACTAGGGAGCACAGATACGCAGTATTTT
NA | TRBJ1-2 | TRBV7-2 | NA | CASTVEGRVAGYTF | TGTGCCAGCACAGTAGAGGGACGAGTTGCAGGCTACACCTTC
NA | TRBJ1-5 | TRBV27 | few | CASSLTGRMGTQHF | TGTGCCAGCAGTTTAACGGGGCGAATGGGGACCCAGCATTTT
NA | TRBJ2-3 | TRBV6-6 | NA | CASSLWDSRATDTQYF | TGTGCCAGCAGTCTCTGGGACTCCCGCGCCACAGATACGCAGTATTTT
NA | TRBJ1-2 | TRBV2 | NA | CASGARTATSPYGYTF | TGTGCCAGCGGGGCCAGGACCGCAACTAGTCCCTATGGCTACACCTTC
NA | TRBJ2-7 | TRBV30 | NA | CAWRGGNYEQYF | TGTGCCTGGAGGGGCGGGAACTACGAGCAGTACTTC
NA | TRBJ2-7 | TRBV27 | NA | CASSLRTAAGTYEQYF | TGTGCCAGCAGTTTAAGGACTGCAGCTGGGACCTACGAGCAGTACTTC
NA | TRBJ2-5 | TRBV7-2 | few | CASATGPPETQYF | TGTGCCAGCGCAACAGGGCCCCCAGAGACCCAGTACTTC
TRBD1 | TRBJ1-6 | TRBV28 | few | CASRPVEGARLYSPLHF | TGTGCCAGCCGCCCAGTGGAGGGGGCCAGGCTGTATTCACCCCTCCACTTT
NA | TRBJ2-4 | TRBV15 | NA | CASICPPRGLLAKNIQYF | TGTGCCTCCATCTGCCCCCCTCGCGGGCTACTAGCCAAAAACATTCAGTACTTC
NA | TRBJ1-1 | TRBV28 | few | CASSLETTEAFF | TGTGCCAGCTCTCTTGAGACCACTGAAGCTTTCTTT
TRBD2 | TRBJ2-3 | TRBV10-3 | few | CAIHPSGGGADTQYF | TGTGCCATCCACCCTAGCGGGGGGGGTGCAGATACGCAGTATTTT
TRBD1 | TRBJ1-2 | TRBV5-1 | NA | CASSLGQGVSYTF | TGCGCCAGCAGCTTGGGACAGGGGGTTAGCTACACCTTC
TRBD2 | TRBJ2-3 | TRBV15 | NA | CATSSVTSDRIDTQYF | TGTGCCACCAGCAGTGTCACTAGCGATAGGATAGATACGCAGTATTTT
NA | TRBJ2-7 | TRBV28 | NA | CASTSRGAEQYF | TGTGCCAGCACGAGTAGGGGGGCCGAGCAGTACTTC
TRBD1 | TRBJ2-3 | TRBV20-1 | NA | CSARDSGQGSNTQYF | TGCAGTGCTAGAGATTCGGGACAGGGGTCGAATACGCAGTATTTT
NA | TRBJ1-5 | TRBV11-2 | NA | CASSRLGGGSNQPQHF | TGTGCCAGCAGCCGATTGGGGGGCGGGAGCAATCAGCCCCAGCATTTT
TRBD1 | TRBJ1-2 | TRBV6-5 | NA | CASSPGTGAWYGYTF | TGTGCCAGCAGCCCCGGGACAGGGGCCTGGTATGGCTACACCTTC
TRBD1 | TRBJ2-7 | TRBV20-1 | few | CSAIGDRLYEQYF | TGCAGTGCTATTGGGGACAGGTTATACGAGCAGTACTTC
TRBD1 | TRBJ2-7 | TRBV29-1 | NA | CSVDVRGQGKYEQYF | TGCAGCGTTGACGTTCGGGGACAGGGGAAATACGAGCAGTACTTC
NA | TRBJ2-7 | TRBV14 | many | CASSLTGLEQYF | TGTGCCAGCAGCCTCACAGGGCTCGAGCAGTACTTC
TRBD1 | TRBJ1-4 | TRBV5-1 | NA | CASSSDRGGTNEKLFF | TGCGCCAGCAGCTCGGACAGGGGGGGAACTAATGAAAAACTGTTTTTT
NA | TRBJ2-1 | TRBV14 | NA | CASSPKGRNEQFF | TGTGCCAGCAGCCCGAAGGGGCGAAATGAGCAGTTCTTC
TRBD1 | TRBJ2-1 | TRBV12-3/TRBV12-4 | NA | CASSFPGQGPGSNEQFF | TGTGCCAGCAGTTTCCCGGGACAGGGACCGGGGAGCAATGAGCAGTTCTTC
NA | TRBJ2-1 | TRBV7-9 | NA | CASSPQNYNEQFF | TGTGCCAGCAGTCCGCAAAACTACAATGAGCAGTTCTTC
TRBD1 | TRBJ1-2 | TRBV20-1 | NA | CSARTSDRAYGYTF | TGCAGTGCTAGAACTTCCGACAGGGCGTATGGCTACACCTTC
NA | TRBJ2-5 | TRBV27 | NA | CASSVRGGQETQYF | TGTGCCAGCAGCGTGAGGGGAGGACAAGAGACCCAGTACTTC
TRBD1 | TRBJ2-3 | TRBV5-6 | few | CASSLGTGEADTQYF | TGTGCCAGCAGCCTAGGGACAGGAGAGGCAGATACGCAGTATTTT
NA | TRBJ2-1 | TRBV7-2 | NA | CASSAMTQQFF | TGTGCCAGCAGCGCCATGACGCAGCAGTTCTTC
NA | TRBJ2-5 | TRBV6-2/TRBV6-3 | NA | CASQAGTVETQYF | TGTGCCAGCCAAGCGGGTACTGTGGAGACCCAGTACTTC
NA | TRBJ1-5 | TRBV7-9 | few | CASSLSGVGQPQHF | TGTGCCAGCAGCTTATCGGGGGTCGGACAGCCCCAGCATTTT
NA | TRBJ1-2 | TRBV5-1 | NA | CASSLGASKGYGYTF | TGCGCCAGCAGCTTGGGGGCCTCAAAAGGCTATGGCTACACCTTC